This paragraph reports one T cell receptor beta chain. Its antigen remains unidentified. The source of the sample is a study of cytomegalovirus exposure and HLA in healthy donors. General study findings and limits: As confirmed in vitro, a few CMV-associated chains were specific for CMV antigens.

Trimming removed 5 bases at V and 6 bases at J, with 7 bases between. The germline gives CDR1 MNHEY, CDR2 SMNVEV (reference sequence). The CDR3 contains 12 residues. The PCR ran on 60 Vbeta and 13 Jbeta primers. Data came from immunoSEQ multiplex PCR; TCRdb stores just in-frame clones and leaves some out. In the table there are approximately 140,000 clones, around 90% of which are singletons. The chain links TRBV27 to TRBJ2-2, with unresolved D. This receptor was identified in a woman aged 40 to 55 in good health and CMV-seronegative. Sequenced input: PBMCs. The CDR3 DNA sequence: TGTGCCAGCAGTCCGTTATCCGGGGAGCTGTTTTTT. Its protein is CASSPLSGELFF.